This passage covers 22 T cell receptor beta chains from one sample sequenced in a study of blood T cell repertoires in COVID-19. Method: immunoSEQ multiplex PCR; TCRdb's copy keeps in-frame clones and lacks some. Altogether about 250,000 clones are present, 70% to 90% being singletons, with the ten largest covering around 1.5%. Sequenced sample: peripheral blood. Receptors were obtained from an elderly man with acute or convalescent COVID-19.

This chain connects TRBV7-3 to TRBJ2-7; TRBD2 matches at 9 bases. CDR3 length: 16 residues. Trimming took 5 bases from V and 5 from J; bases not matched to a gene: 13. Germline V CDR1 and CDR2: SGHTA, FQGTGA. The DNA of the CDR3 is TGTGCCAGCAGCCCCGCGGCGGGAGGGCCGTTAAACGAGCAGTACTTC. It yields the protein CASSPAAGGPLNEQYF.

This chain uses TRBV19 with TRBJ2-7; D is possibly TRBD2 (6 bases). V shed 6 bases and J shed 5 bases, with 14 bases lying between them. Germline V gene sequence: CDR1 LNHDA, CDR2 SQIVND (reference sequence). This CDR3 has 13 amino acids. The CDR3 sequence: CASSSLALDEQYF. CDR3 DNA: TGTGCCAGTAGCAGCCTAGCGCTGGACGAGCAGTACTTC. Full variable domain (missing parts from reference TRBV19 and TRBJ2-7): DGGITQSPKYLFRKEGQNVTLSCEQNLNHDAMYWYRQDPGQGLRLIYYSQIVNDFQKGDIAEGYSVSREKKESFPLTVTSAQKNPTAFYLCASSSLALDEQYFGPGTRLTVT.

The J gene is TRBJ1-1, the V gene TRBV19; the D is unclear. Between the trimmed V and J ends, which lost 1 base and 1 base, there was a span of 4 bases. The germline V gene encodes CDR1 LNHDA and CDR2 SQIVND (reference sequence). This CDR3 region has 13 residues. This chain's CDR3 is CASSIGQNTEAFF. In DNA, the CDR3 is TGTGCCAGTAGTATAGGGCAGAACACTGAAGCTTTCTTT.

The chain joins TRBV2 to TRBJ2-1; TRBD2 matches at 15 bases. This CDR3 contains 19 residues. V shed 6 bases, J shed 8 bases, and the junction held 17 bases outside the gene matches. Per germline, CDR1 SNHLY and CDR2 FYNNEI. The CDR3 is CASSGVGLAGGWGIDEQFF. For the CDR3, the DNA is TGTGCCAGCAGCGGAGTGGGACTAGCGGGAGGATGGGGGATCGATGAGCAGTTCTTC.

The J gene is TRBJ2-5, the V gene TRBV5-4; TRBD2 might be the D (6 bases). The CDR3 runs 15 residues. The V gene's germline CDR1 is SGHNT and CDR2 YYREEE (reference sequence). Trimming took off 4 bases at V and 0 bases at J, with 13 bases between the two ends. CDR3 amino acids: CASSEGLEYQETQYF. The CDR3 region has the DNA TGTGCCAGCAGCGAGGGACTTGAGTACCAAGAGACCCAGTACTTC. Drawing the rest from reference TRBV5-4 and TRBJ2-5, the complete variable domain is ETGVTQSPTHLIKTRGQQVTLRCSSQSGHNTVSWYQQALGQGPQFIFQYYREEENGRGNFPPRFSGLQFPNYSSELNVNALELDDSALYLCASSEGLEYQETQYFGPGTRLLVL.

This clone was detected only once. The chain couples TRBV6-2 or TRBV6-3 to TRBJ1-5, with a tentative D call TRBD1 (5 bases). CDR3 length: 17 residues. Trimming removed 4 bases from V and 4 bases from J, with 20 bases in between. CDR1 and CDR2 (germline): MNHEY, SVGEGT. This chain's CDR3 is CASSFRSFAGKNQPQHF. The CDR3 DNA reads as TGTGCCAGCAGTTTCAGATCATTTGCAGGGAAAAATCAGCCCCAGCATTTT.

This rearrangement joins TRBV4-3 to TRBJ2-7, with TRBD2 identical over 12 bases. CDR3 length: 15 amino acids. With 3 bases clipped from V and 4 bases from J, the junction kept 4 bases outside the gene matches. Per germline, CDR1 LGHNA and CDR2 YSLEER. DNA for the CDR3: TGCGCCAGCAGCCAGGGACTAGCGGGTGTATACGAGCAGTACTTC. Residues: CASSQGLAGVYEQYF.

The gene calls are TRBV29-1 and TRBJ1-2; 7 bases align to TRBD1. Unmatched junction bases numbered 7, after V lost 4 bases and J lost 5 bases. Germline CDR1 reads SQVTM; CDR2 reads ANQGSEA. The CDR3 has 13 residues. The CDR3: CSVGQGEDYGYTF. The CDR3 DNA is TGCAGCGTTGGACAGGGCGAAGATTATGGCTACACCTTC. Looking up the rest from reference TRBV29-1 and TRBJ1-2 gives the full variable domain: SAVISQKPSRDICQRGTSLTIQCQVDSQVTMMFWYRQQPGQSLTLIATANQGSEATYESGFVIDKFPISRPNLTFSTLTVSNMSPEDSSIYLCSVGQGEDYGYTFGSGTRLTVV.

This rearrangement joins TRBV9 to TRBJ2-2; tentatively, D is TRBD1 (6 bases). The CDR3 is made up of 15 amino acids. Germline CDR1 and CDR2: SGDLS and YYNGEE. The germline V and J ends were trimmed by 0 bases and 5 bases, with 11 bases remaining between them. The CDR3 coding sequence is TGTGCCAGCAGCGTAGTCCCAGGGGAGACCGGGGAGCTGTTTTTT. The encoded protein is CASSVVPGETGELFF.

The chain uses TRBV7-6 and TRBJ2-3; 9 bases agree with TRBD2. The ends lost 4 bases at V and 4 bases at J; junction bases unmatched: 9. The CDR3 is made up of 16 amino acids. Germline V lookup: CDR1 SGHVS, CDR2 FNYEAQ. CDR3 sequence (DNA): TGTGCCAGCAGCTCCCAGGCGGGGGGGGCGTCAGATACGCAGTATTTT. Amino acids: CASSSQAGGASDTQYF.

This chain joins TRBV9 and TRBJ2-1; 7 positions match TRBD2. V dropped 4 bases and J dropped 2; count of bases not matched to a gene: 6. Germline CDR1 SGDLS, CDR2 YYNGEE. CDR3 length: 15 amino acids. The DNA for the CDR3 is TGTGCCAGCAGCTCCGGGGGAGGGGCCTACAATGAGCAGTTCTTC. Amino acids: CASSSGGGAYNEQFF.

This clone was observed a few times. The chain combines TRBV18 with TRBJ1-2, with D possibly TRBD1 on 5 matching bases. CDR3 size: 14 residues. CDR1 is KGHSH and CDR2 is LQKENI in the germline V gene. The V end lost 5 bases, the J end lost 3 bases, and 13 bases lay between the germline ends. The CDR3 nucleotides read TGTGCCAGCTCAGCCGGGGGTCTTGACTATGGCTACACCTTC. It codes for CASSAGGLDYGYTF.

CDR3 loop: CASSPLRGTGMNNEQFF. In DNA, the CDR3 is TGTGCCAGTAGTCCCCTGCGGGGGACAGGGATGAACAATGAGCAGTTCTTC. This chain uses TRBV19 with TRBJ2-1, with 9 bases lining up with TRBD1. Trimming at V came to 5 bases and at J to 5 bases, leaving 13 bases not matched to a gene. The CDR3 totals 17 residues. Per germline, CDR1 LNHDA and CDR2 SQIVND (reference sequence).

The chain is built from TRBV9 and TRBJ2-1, with D possibly being TRBD2 (5 bases). The ends were cut back, 0 bases at V and 1 base at J, with 11 bases in the middle. From germline, CDR1 is SGDLS and CDR2 YYNGEE. CDR3 length equals 16 residues. The CDR3: CASSVEAGVSYNEQFF. CDR3 nucleotides: TGTGCCAGCAGCGTAGAAGCCGGGGTGTCCTACAATGAGCAGTTCTTC.

Only one count was recorded for this clone. This sequence joins TRBV7-2 and TRBJ1-1; no definite D call. V was clipped by 11 bases and J by 1 base, with 17 bases between them. This CDR3 contains 14 residues. Germline V lookup: CDR1 SGHTA, CDR2 FQGNSA. The CDR3 protein is CALTPRRSNTEAFF. CDR3 bases: TGTGCCCTTACACCGCGGCGGTCGAACACTGAAGCTTTCTTT.

This chain joins TRBV24-1 and TRBJ2-1; 11 nucleotides agree with TRBD2. CDR1 and CDR2 (germline): KGHDR, SFDVKD. The junction had 7 bases not matched to a gene; V was cut back by 4 bases and J by 6 bases. The CDR3 extends over 16 amino acids. DNA for the CDR3: TGTGCCACCAGTGACCCGACTAGCGGGATCCTCAATGAGCAGTTCTTC. This gives the protein CATSDPTSGILNEQFF.

This clone was found once. This chain uses TRBV19 with TRBJ1-1; TRBD1 is a possible D gene (5 bases). CDR3 length: 15 amino acids. Germline CDR1 LNHDA, CDR2 SQIVND (reference sequence). V was pared by 5 bases and J by 0 bases, with 13 bases between. In nucleotides, the CDR3 is TGTGCCAGTAGTCGGCAGGGTAGGTTGAACACTGAAGCTTTCTTT. Translation gives CASSRQGRLNTEAFF. The variable domain in full, completed from reference TRBV19 and TRBJ1-1, reads DGGITQSPKYLFRKEGQNVTLSCEQNLNHDAMYWYRQDPGQGLRLIYYSQIVNDFQKGDIAEGYSVSREKKESFPLTVTSAQKNPTAFYLCASSRQGRLNTEAFFGQGTRLTVV.

In its sample, this clone was seen once. This chain's CDR3 is CASRTGQLTEAFF. The CDR3 DNA is TGTGCCAGCAGAACCGGACAGCTCACTGAAGCTTTCTTT. The J gene is TRBJ1-1, the V gene TRBV6-5, with a tentative D call TRBD1 (6 bases). The CDR3 runs 13 residues. The V and J ends lost 6 bases and 4 bases respectively, with 12 bases between them. CDR1 and CDR2 (germline): MNHEY, SVGAGI.

This clone was recorded a few times. This chain uses TRBV7-9 with TRBJ2-7; 8 bases agree with TRBD2. With V trimmed by 5 bases and J by 4 bases, 10 bases remained unmatched. Germline V gene sequence: CDR1 SEHNR, CDR2 FQNEAQ (reference sequence). This CDR3 has 15 amino acids. CDR3 residues: CASSLGELAVYEQYF. CDR3 DNA sequence: TGTGCCAGCAGCCTCGGAGAACTAGCGGTATACGAGCAGTACTTC.

In DNA, the CDR3 is TGTGCCAGCAGCCCGGGATTCGGGACAGGCATTAATGAAAAACTGTTTTTT. Amino acids: CASSPGFGTGINEKLFF. The chain uses TRBV5-8 and TRBJ1-4, with 8 nucleotides matching TRBD1. Germline V CDR1 and CDR2: SGHTS, YDEGEE. The ends lost 4 bases at V and 4 bases at J; junction bases unmatched: 12. CDR3 length: 17 amino acids.

This clone was seen more than once but under ten times. V gene TRBV18 combines with J gene TRBJ2-7; D gene uncertain. Germline V CDR1 and CDR2: KGHSH, LQKENI. CDR3 length: 13 residues. Trimming took off 6 bases at V and 6 bases at J, with 15 bases between the two ends. The CDR3 bases are TGTGCCAGCTCCTCCTCCTCCTCGCGCGAGCAGTACTTC. Translated, it gives CASSSSSSREQYF.

The CDR3: CASREGTYSGNTIYF. The CDR3, as DNA: TGTGCCAGTAGGGAGGGGACGTACTCTGGAAACACCATATATTTT. The chain couples TRBV19 to TRBJ1-3, with D tentatively TRBD1 (5 bases). V was shortened by 6 bases and J by 0 bases, with 12 bases between the two germline ends. CDR3 length: 15 amino acids. Germline assignment: CDR1 LNHDA and CDR2 SQIVND (reference sequence). The full variable domain, its missing parts supplied by reference TRBV19 and TRBJ1-3, is DGGITQSPKYLFRKEGQNVTLSCEQNLNHDAMYWYRQDPGQGLRLIYYSQIVNDFQKGDIAEGYSVSREKKESFPLTVTSAQKNPTAFYLCASREGTYSGNTIYFGEGSWLTVV.